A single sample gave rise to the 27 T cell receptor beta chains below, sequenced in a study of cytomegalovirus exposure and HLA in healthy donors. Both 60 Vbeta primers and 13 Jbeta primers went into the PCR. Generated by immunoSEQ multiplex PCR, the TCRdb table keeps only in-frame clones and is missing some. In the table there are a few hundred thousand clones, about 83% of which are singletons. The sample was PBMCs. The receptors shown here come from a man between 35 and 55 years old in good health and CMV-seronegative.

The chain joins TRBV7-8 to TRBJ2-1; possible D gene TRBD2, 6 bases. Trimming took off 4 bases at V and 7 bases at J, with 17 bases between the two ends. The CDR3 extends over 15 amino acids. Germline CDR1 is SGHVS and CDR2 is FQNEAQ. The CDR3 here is CASSSPLGGANEQFF. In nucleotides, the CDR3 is TGTGCCAGCAGCTCCCCTCTGGGGGGAGCTAATGAGCAGTTCTTC.

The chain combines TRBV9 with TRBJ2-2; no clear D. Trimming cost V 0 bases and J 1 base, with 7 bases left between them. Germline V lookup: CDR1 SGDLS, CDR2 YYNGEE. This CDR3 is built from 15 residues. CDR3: CASSVGGWNTGELFF. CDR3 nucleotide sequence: TGTGCCAGCAGCGTAGGTGGCTGGAACACCGGGGAGCTGTTTTTT.

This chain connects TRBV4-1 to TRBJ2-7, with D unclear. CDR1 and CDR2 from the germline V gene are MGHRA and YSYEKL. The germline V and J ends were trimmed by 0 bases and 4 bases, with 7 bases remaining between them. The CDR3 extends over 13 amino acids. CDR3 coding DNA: TGCGCCAGCAGCCAAGAAATGACATACGAGCAGTACTTC. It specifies CASSQEMTYEQYF.

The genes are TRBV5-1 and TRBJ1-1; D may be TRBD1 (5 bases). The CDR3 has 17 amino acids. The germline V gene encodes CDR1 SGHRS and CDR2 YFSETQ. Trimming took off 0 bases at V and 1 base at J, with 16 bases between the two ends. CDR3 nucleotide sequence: TGCGCCAGCAGCTTGGCCCCCAGGGAGGTTCAGAACACTGAAGCTTTCTTT. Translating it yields CASSLAPREVQNTEAFF.

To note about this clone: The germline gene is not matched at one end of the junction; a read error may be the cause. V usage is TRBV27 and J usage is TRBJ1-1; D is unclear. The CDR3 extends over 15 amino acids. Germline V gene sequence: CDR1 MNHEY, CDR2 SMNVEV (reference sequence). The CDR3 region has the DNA TGTGCCAGCAGCTTATTCTCAGGTGTGGGCACTGAAGCTTTCTTT. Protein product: CASSLFSGVGTEAFF.

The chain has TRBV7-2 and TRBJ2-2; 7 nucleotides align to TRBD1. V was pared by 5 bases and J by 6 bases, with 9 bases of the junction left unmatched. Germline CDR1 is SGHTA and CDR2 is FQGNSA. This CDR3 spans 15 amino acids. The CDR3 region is CASSPQTGSPGELFF. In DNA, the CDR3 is TGTGCCAGCAGCCCGCAGACAGGGTCTCCCGGGGAGCTGTTTTTT.

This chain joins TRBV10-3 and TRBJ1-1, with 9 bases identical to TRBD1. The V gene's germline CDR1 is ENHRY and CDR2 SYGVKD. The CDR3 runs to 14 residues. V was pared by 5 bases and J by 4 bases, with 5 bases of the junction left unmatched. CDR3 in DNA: TGTGCCATCAGTAACACAGGGGGCATCACTGAAGCTTTCTTT. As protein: CAISNTGGITEAFF.

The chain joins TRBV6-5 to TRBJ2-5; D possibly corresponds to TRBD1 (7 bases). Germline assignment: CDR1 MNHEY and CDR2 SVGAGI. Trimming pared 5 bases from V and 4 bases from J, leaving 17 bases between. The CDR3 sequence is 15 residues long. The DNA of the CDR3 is TGTGCCAGCAGTAGTTGGACAGGAGGGGTAGAGACCCAGTACTTC. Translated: CASSSWTGGVETQYF.

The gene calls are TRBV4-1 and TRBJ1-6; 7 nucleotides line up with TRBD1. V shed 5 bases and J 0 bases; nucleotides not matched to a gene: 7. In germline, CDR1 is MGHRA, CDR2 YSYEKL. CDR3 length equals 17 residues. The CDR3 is CASSVRGESSYNSPLHF. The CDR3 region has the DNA TGCGCCAGCAGCGTCAGGGGGGAGAGCTCCTATAATTCACCCCTCCACTTT.

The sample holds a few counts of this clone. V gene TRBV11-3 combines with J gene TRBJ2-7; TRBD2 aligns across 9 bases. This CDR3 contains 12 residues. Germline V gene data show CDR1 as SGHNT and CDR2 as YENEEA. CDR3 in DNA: TGTCCTGGCAGCGGGAGGTCCTACGAGCAGTACTTC. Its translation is CPGSGRSYEQYF.

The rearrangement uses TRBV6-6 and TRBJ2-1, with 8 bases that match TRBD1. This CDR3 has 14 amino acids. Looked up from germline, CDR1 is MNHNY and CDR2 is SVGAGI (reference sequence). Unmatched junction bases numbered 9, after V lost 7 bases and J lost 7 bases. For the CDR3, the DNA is TGTGCCAGCATTCAGGACAGGGTGATGAATGAGCAGTTCTTC. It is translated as CASIQDRVMNEQFF.

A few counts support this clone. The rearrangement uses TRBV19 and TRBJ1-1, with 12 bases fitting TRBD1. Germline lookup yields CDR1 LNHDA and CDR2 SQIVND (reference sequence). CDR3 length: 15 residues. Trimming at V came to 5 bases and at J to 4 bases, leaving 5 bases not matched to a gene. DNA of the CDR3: TGTGCCAGTAGTCGAGGGACAGGGGGCTCCACTGAAGCTTTCTTT. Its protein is CASSRGTGGSTEAFF.

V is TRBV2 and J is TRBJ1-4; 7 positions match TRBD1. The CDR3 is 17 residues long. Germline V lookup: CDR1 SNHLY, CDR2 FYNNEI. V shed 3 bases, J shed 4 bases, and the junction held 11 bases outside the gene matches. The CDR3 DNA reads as TGTGCCAGCAGTGATAATCTTAATTGGGACAGTAATGAAAAACTGTTTTTT. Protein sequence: CASSDNLNWDSNEKLFF.

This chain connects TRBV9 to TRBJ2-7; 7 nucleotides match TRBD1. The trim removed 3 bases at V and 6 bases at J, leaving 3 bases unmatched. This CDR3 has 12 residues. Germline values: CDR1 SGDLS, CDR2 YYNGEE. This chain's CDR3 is CASSETGREQYF. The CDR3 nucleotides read TGTGCCAGCAGCGAGACAGGGCGCGAGCAGTACTTC.

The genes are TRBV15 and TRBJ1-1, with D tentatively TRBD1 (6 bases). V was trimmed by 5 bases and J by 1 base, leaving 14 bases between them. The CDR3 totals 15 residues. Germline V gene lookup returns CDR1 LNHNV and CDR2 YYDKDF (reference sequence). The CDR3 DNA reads TGTGCCACCAGCGGTCAGGGGCATACGAACACTGAAGCTTTCTTT. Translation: CATSGQGHTNTEAFF.

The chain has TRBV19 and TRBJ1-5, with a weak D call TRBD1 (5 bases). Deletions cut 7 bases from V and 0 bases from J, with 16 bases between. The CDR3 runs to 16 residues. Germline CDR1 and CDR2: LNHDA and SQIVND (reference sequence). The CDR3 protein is CASMGQSGTSNQPQHF. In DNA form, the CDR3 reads TGTGCCAGTATGGGGCAGTCGGGTACTAGCAATCAGCCCCAGCATTTT.

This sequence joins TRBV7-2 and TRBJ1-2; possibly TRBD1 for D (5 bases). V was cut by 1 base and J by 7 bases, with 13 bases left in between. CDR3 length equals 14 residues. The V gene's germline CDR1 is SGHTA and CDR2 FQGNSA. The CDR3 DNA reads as TGTGCCAGCAGCTTAGAATTGGGGCAGCGTGGCTACACCTTC. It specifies CASSLELGQRGYTF.

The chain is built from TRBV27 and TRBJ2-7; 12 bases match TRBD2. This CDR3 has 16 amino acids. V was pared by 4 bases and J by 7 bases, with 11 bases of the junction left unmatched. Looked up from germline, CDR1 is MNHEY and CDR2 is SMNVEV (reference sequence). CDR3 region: CASSSQRTSGALEQYF. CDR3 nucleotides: TGTGCCAGCAGTTCTCAAAGGACTAGCGGGGCCTTGGAGCAGTACTTC.

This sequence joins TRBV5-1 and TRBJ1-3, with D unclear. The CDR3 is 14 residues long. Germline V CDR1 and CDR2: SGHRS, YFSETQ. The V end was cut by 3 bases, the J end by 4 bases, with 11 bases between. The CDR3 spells CASSYSSNGNTIYF. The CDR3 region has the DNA TGCGCCAGCAGCTACTCGTCCAACGGAAACACCATATATTTT.

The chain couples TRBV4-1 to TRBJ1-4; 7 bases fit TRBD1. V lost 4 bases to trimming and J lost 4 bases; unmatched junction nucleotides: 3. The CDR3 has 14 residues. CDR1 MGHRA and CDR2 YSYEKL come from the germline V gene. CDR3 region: CASSLGQYNEKLFF. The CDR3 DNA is TGCGCCAGCAGCCTGGGACAGTATAATGAAAAACTGTTTTTT.

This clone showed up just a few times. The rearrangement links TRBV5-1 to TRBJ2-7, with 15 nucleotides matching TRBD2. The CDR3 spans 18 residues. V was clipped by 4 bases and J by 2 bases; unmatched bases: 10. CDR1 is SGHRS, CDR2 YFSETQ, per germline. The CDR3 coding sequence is TGCGCCAGCAGCCCCGGGACTAGCGGGAGGCCCAGTACCTACGAGCAGTACTTC. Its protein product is CASSPGTSGRPSTYEQYF.

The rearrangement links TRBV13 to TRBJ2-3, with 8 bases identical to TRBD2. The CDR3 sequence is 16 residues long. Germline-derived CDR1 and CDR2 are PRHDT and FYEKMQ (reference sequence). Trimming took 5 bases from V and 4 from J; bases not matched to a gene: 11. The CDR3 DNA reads TGTGCCAGCAGCCTTCAGAGCGGGAGAAGAGCAGATACGCAGTATTTT. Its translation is CASSLQSGRRADTQYF.

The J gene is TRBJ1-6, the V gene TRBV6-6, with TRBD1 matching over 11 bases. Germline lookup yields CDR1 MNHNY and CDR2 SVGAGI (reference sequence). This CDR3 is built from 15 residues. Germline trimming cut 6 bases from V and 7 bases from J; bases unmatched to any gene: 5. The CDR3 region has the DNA TGTGCCAGCAGCCCCGGACAGGGGGCGAATTCACCCCTCCACTTT. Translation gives CASSPGQGANSPLHF.

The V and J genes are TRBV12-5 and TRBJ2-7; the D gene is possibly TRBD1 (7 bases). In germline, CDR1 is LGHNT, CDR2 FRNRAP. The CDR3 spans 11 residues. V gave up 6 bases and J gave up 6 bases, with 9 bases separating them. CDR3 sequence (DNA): TGTGCTAGTGGCCAGGGGGGCGAGCAGTACTTC. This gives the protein CASGQGGEQYF.

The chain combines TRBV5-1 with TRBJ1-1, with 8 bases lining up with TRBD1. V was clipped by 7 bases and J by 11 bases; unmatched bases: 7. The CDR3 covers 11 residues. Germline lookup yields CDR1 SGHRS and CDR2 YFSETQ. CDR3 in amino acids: CASRSGGRAFF. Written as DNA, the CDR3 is TGCGCCAGCCGATCAGGGGGCCGGGCTTTCTTT.

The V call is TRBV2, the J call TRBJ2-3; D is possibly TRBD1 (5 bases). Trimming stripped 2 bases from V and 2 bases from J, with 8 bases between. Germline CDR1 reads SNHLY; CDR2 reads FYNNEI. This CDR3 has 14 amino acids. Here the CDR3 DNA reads TGTGCCAGCAGTGAATACAGGAACACAGATACGCAGTATTTT. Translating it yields CASSEYRNTDTQYF. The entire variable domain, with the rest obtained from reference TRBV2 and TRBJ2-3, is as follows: EPEVTQTPSHQVTQMGQEVILRCVPISNHLYFYWYRQILGQKVEFLVSFYNNEISEKSEIFDDQFSVERPDGSNFTLKIRSTKLEDSAMYFCASSEYRNTDTQYFGPGTRLTVL.

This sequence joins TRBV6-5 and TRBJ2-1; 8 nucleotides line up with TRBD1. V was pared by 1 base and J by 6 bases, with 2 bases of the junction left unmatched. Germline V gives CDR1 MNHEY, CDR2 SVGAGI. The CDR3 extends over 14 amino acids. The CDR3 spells CASSYYTGGNEQFF. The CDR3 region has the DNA TGTGCCAGCAGTTACTATACAGGGGGCAATGAGCAGTTCTTC.